This entry lists 19 T cell receptor beta chains sequenced from one sample in a study of shared clonotypes between healthy human individuals. The naive CD8 population came from CD45RO-negative cells selected for CCR7, without terminally differentiated effector memory CD45RA+ cells. Method: immunoSEQ multiplex PCR; TCRdb's copy keeps in-frame clones and lacks some. The sample lists some 2.1 million clones, approximately 94% seen once, with roughly 1% in the top ten. Sequencing was performed on naive CD8+ T cells sorted from blood. The receptors derive from a man aged 18 to 30 in good health.

The rearrangement joins TRBV7-3 to TRBJ1-6; the match to TRBD1 covers 9 bases. Germline trimming cut 4 bases from V and 9 bases from J; bases unmatched to any gene: 4. The length of the CDR3 is 14 residues. Germline V lookup: CDR1 SGHTA, CDR2 FQGTGA. The CDR3 loop reads CASSSTGGGSPLHF. The CDR3 nucleotides are TGTGCCAGCAGCTCGACAGGGGGTGGTTCACCCCTCCACTTT.

The V call is TRBV27, the J call TRBJ1-1; unclear D gene. The CDR3 length is 14 residues. V was cut by 1 base and J by 1 base, with 7 bases left in between. The germline V gene has CDR1 MNHEY and CDR2 SMNVEV (reference sequence). The CDR3 nucleotides read TGTGCCAGCAGTTTATACGACCAGAACACTGAAGCTTTCTTT. The encoded protein is CASSLYDQNTEAFF.

The J gene is TRBJ2-7, the V gene TRBV7-2, with 11 bases lining up with TRBD2. The CDR3 contains 14 residues. The germline V gene has CDR1 SGHTA and CDR2 FQGNSA. J was trimmed by 6 bases and V by 2 bases; bases with no gene match: 3. The CDR3 loop is CASSLRLAGREQYF. As DNA, the CDR3 is TGTGCCAGCAGCTTACGACTAGCGGGACGCGAGCAGTACTTC.

The J gene is TRBJ1-6, the V gene TRBV27; the D gene is possibly TRBD1 (6 bases). The V gene's germline CDR1 is MNHEY and CDR2 SMNVEV (reference sequence). Trimming removed 3 bases from V and 11 bases from J, with 14 bases in between. This CDR3 has 14 residues. The CDR3 spells CASSFQAGDPPLHF. DNA for the CDR3: TGTGCCAGCAGTTTTCAGGCAGGGGATCCACCCCTCCACTTT.

To note about this clone: An end of the junction does not agree with germline; a read error may underlie this. The rearrangement joins TRBV2 to TRBJ2-3; tentative D call: TRBD1 (5 bases). The CDR3 length is 13 residues. Germline lookup yields CDR1 SNHLY and CDR2 FYNNEI. The CDR3 loop reads CASSAGPTGTQYF. DNA for the CDR3: TGTGCCAGCAGTGCGGGCCCAACAGGTACGCAGTATTTT. The full variable domain, completed using reference TRBV2 and TRBJ2-3, is EPEVTQTPSHQVTQMGQEVILRCVPISNHLYFYWYRQILGQKVEFLVSFYNNEISEKSEIFDDQFSVERPDGSNFTLKIRSTKLEDSAMYFCASSAGPTGTQYFGPGTRLTVL.

V usage is TRBV14 and J usage is TRBJ2-2; D gene uncertain. Trimming cost V 0 bases and J 3 bases, with 8 bases left between them. The CDR3 has 15 residues. Germline CDR1 SGHDN, CDR2 FVKESK. This CDR3 reads CASSQDWQYTGELFF. The DNA of the CDR3 is TGTGCCAGCAGCCAAGACTGGCAGTACACCGGGGAGCTGTTTTTT.

This clone occurred a few times. The chain uses TRBV2 and TRBJ1-4; no clear D. V lost 1 base to trimming and J lost 5 bases, with 11 bases between them. The CDR3 length is 15 residues. The V gene's germline CDR1 is SNHLY and CDR2 FYNNEI. This CDR3 is CASSEVLDPNEKLFF. DNA for the CDR3: TGTGCCAGCAGTGAAGTTCTGGACCCCAATGAAAAACTGTTTTTT. The full variable domain, rest sourced from reference TRBV2 and TRBJ1-4, is EPEVTQTPSHQVTQMGQEVILRCVPISNHLYFYWYRQILGQKVEFLVSFYNNEISEKSEIFDDQFSVERPDGSNFTLKIRSTKLEDSAMYFCASSEVLDPNEKLFFGSGTQLSVL.

The rearrangement links TRBV7-8 to TRBJ1-4; possible D gene TRBD1, 5 bases. This CDR3 contains 16 residues. Per the germline V gene, CDR1 is SGHVS and CDR2 is FQNEAQ. V was clipped by 5 bases and J by 5 bases, with 18 bases between them. Written as DNA, the CDR3 is TGTGCCAGCAGCCCTTATTTTGACAGCAGAAATGAAAAACTGTTTTTT. It codes for CASSPYFDSRNEKLFF.

The rearrangement uses TRBV9 and TRBJ2-7, with TRBD1 matching 7 bases. Germline values: CDR1 SGDLS, CDR2 YYNGEE. The CDR3 has 16 amino acids. Germline trimming cut 0 bases from V and 1 base from J; bases unmatched to any gene: 7. CDR3 region: CASSVGATGTSYEQYF. For the CDR3, the DNA is TGTGCCAGCAGCGTAGGGGCGACAGGGACATCCTACGAGCAGTACTTC.

This chain links TRBV6-1 with TRBJ1-2, with TRBD1 as a possible D gene (5 bases). The CDR3 loop spans 12 amino acids. V dropped 3 bases and J dropped 8 bases, with 10 bases sitting between them. In germline, CDR1 is MNHNS, CDR2 SASEGT. Here the CDR3 reads CASSDKGAGYTF. Written as DNA, the CDR3 is TGTGCCAGCAGTGATAAAGGGGCGGGCTACACCTTC.

This clone was detected only once. V is TRBV19 and J is TRBJ2-5; 14 bases are a match to TRBD2. The CDR3 runs 15 residues. With V trimmed by 7 bases and J by 3 bases, 4 bases remained unmatched. Germline CDR1 LNHDA, CDR2 SQIVND (reference sequence). DNA for the CDR3: TGTGCCAGTACCCCGGGACTAGCGGGAGAAGAGACCCAGTACTTC. This gives the protein CASTPGLAGEETQYF. Together with reference TRBV19 and TRBJ2-5, the CDR3 gives the full variable domain: DGGITQSPKYLFRKEGQNVTLSCEQNLNHDAMYWYRQDPGQGLRLIYYSQIVNDFQKGDIAEGYSVSREKKESFPLTVTSAQKNPTAFYLCASTPGLAGEETQYFGPGTRLLVL.

In its sample, this clone was seen a few times. The same CDR3 also results from other DNA sequences found in this sample. V is TRBV7-9 and J is TRBJ2-1; D tentatively reads TRBD1 or TRBD2 (5 bases each). Germline CDR1 is SEHNR and CDR2 is FQNEAQ (reference sequence). The V end lost 1 base, the J end lost 8 bases, and 6 bases lay between the germline ends. CDR3 length: 12 amino acids. The CDR3 here is CASSLVGDEQFF. The CDR3 nucleotides read TGTGCCAGCAGCTTAGTGGGGGATGAGCAGTTCTTC.

V gene TRBV11-2 combines with J gene TRBJ1-2; 7 bases are shared with TRBD1. The germline V gene encodes CDR1 SGHAT and CDR2 FQNNGV. Trimming at V came to 5 bases and at J to 12 bases, leaving 9 bases not matched to a gene. This CDR3 is 12 amino acids long. The CDR3 nucleotides read TGTGCCAGCAGCCCGAGGACAGGTGCCCACACCTTC. Translating it yields CASSPRTGAHTF.

V usage is TRBV4-1 and J usage is TRBJ1-5; TRBD1 matches at 8 bases. Germline trimming cut 3 bases from V and 2 bases from J; bases unmatched to any gene: 3. There are 15 residues in the CDR3. Germline CDR1 MGHRA, CDR2 YSYEKL. The CDR3 region is CASSQETGGNQPQHF. In nucleotides, the CDR3 is TGCGCCAGCAGCCAGGAGACAGGGGGCAATCAGCCCCAGCATTTT.

This chain connects TRBV27 to TRBJ2-3, with a possible D match to TRBD1 (5 bases). V was pared by 5 bases and J by 2 bases, with 14 bases between. Germline V CDR1 and CDR2: MNHEY, SMNVEV (reference sequence). This CDR3 contains 15 residues. CDR3 DNA: TGTGCCAGCAGTACAAGACAGATAAACACAGATACGCAGTATTTT. Its protein product is CASSTRQINTDTQYF.

V is TRBV5-4 and J is TRBJ2-6, with TRBD1 matching over 7 bases. The CDR3 totals 17 residues. Trimming took 4 bases from V and 0 from J; bases not matched to a gene: 7. Looked up from germline, CDR1 is SGHNT and CDR2 is YYREEE (reference sequence). The CDR3 loop reads CASSQGDSVSGANVLTF. The CDR3 bases are TGTGCCAGCAGCCAGGGGGACAGCGTCTCTGGGGCCAACGTCCTGACTTTC.

This rearrangement joins TRBV27 to TRBJ1-1; no firm D call. The CDR3 covers 13 residues. V lost 3 bases and J 0 bases, leaving 5 bases between the germline ends. The germline gives CDR1 MNHEY, CDR2 SMNVEV (reference sequence). The DNA of the CDR3 is TGTGCCAGCAGTTTTTGGATGAACACTGAAGCTTTCTTT. This codes for CASSFWMNTEAFF.

V usage is TRBV5-1 and J usage is TRBJ1-1; D might be TRBD1 (5 bases). This CDR3 contains 12 residues. From germline, CDR1 is SGHRS and CDR2 YFSETQ. The V end lost 2 bases, the J end lost 7 bases, and 9 bases lay between the germline ends. Here the CDR3 DNA reads TGCGCCAGCAGCTTCGGGGGTAATGAAGCTTTCTTT. It is translated as CASSFGGNEAFF.

This chain joins TRBV4-1 and TRBJ2-1; D gene ambiguous. Germline lookup yields CDR1 MGHRA and CDR2 YSYEKL. CDR3 length equals 14 residues. V lost 1 base and J lost 6, with 10 bases in between. The CDR3 DNA reads as TGCGCCAGCAGCCAAGGGACGGCAGCCAATGAGCAGTTCTTC. Its protein product is CASSQGTAANEQFF.